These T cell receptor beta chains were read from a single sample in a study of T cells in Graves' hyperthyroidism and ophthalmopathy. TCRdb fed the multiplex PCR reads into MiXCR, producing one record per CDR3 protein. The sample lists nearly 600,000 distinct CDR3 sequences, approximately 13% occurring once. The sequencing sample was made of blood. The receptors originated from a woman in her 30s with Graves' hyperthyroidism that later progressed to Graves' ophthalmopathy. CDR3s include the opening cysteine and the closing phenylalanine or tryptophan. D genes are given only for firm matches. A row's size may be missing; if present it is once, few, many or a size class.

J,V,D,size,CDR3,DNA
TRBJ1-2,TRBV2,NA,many,CASSEPQGNGYTF,TGTGCCAGCAGTGAGCCACAGGGTAATGGCTACACCTTC
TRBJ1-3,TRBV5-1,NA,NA,CASSAEGVAPLYF,TGCGCCAGCAGCGCGGAGGGGGTGGCCCCTCTATATTTT
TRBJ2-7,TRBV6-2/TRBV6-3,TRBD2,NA,CASSYGLASSYEQYF,TGTGCCAGCAGTTATGGACTAGCGAGCTCCTACGAGCAGTACTTC
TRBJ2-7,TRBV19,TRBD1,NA,CASSSRTGGFIYEQYF,TGTGCCAGTAGTTCAAGGACAGGGGGGTTCATCTACGAGCAGTACTTC
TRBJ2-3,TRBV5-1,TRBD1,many,CASSMTGASTDTQYF,TGCGCCAGCAGCATGACAGGGGCTAGCACAGATACGCAGTATTTT
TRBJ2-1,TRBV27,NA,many,CASSLLPGNYNEQLF,TGTGCCAGCAGTTTATTGCCGGGAAACTACAATGAGCAGCTCTTC
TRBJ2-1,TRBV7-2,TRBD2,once,CASSGRLAGLLNEQFF,TGTGCCAGCAGCGGGCGACTAGCGGGACTCCTAAATGAGCAGTTCTTC
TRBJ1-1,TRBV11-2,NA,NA,CASSSDSRTTEAFF,TGTGCCAGCAGCTCCGACTCCAGGACCACTGAAGCTTTCTTT
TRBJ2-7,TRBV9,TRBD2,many,CASSVAGTSQGEQYF,TGTGCCAGCAGCGTAGCCGGGACTAGCCAAGGAGAGCAGTACTTC
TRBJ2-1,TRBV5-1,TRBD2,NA,CASSSGLAENNEQFF,TGCGCCAGCAGCTCCGGACTAGCGGAGAACAATGAGCAGTTCTTC
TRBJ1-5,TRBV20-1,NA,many,CSAAGWWEEGNQPQHF,TGCAGTGCCGCGGGATGGTGGGAAGAAGGCAATCAGCCCCAGCATTTT
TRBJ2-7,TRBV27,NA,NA,CASSNWGSEQYF,TGTGCCAGCAGTAATTGGGGGAGCGAGCAGTACTTC
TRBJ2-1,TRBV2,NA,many,CASSAVDGSSYNEQFF,TGTGCCAGCAGCGCTGTTGACGGGAGCTCCTACAATGAGCAGTTCTTC
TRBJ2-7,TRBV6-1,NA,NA,CASSFSGFGEQYF,TGTGCCAGCAGTTTCAGCGGGTTCGGGGAGCAGTACTTC